Sequencing of this T cell receptor (beta chain) was carried out in a study of Graves' ophthalmopathy and Graves' hyperthyroidism. Patients with other autoimmune diseases, uncontrolled infections, pregnancy or lactation were excluded. In the case of this clonotype: Its antigen is unidentified.

The CDR3 consists of 18 residues. Germline V gene sequence: CDR1 LNHNV, CDR2 YYDKDF (reference sequence). V was pared by 1 base and J by 0 bases, with 12 bases of the junction left unmatched. The sequenced template was RNA, covering the TCR beta CDR3 region. The authors performed first-round RT-PCR with HTBI primers and then a second-round multiplex PCR. TCRdb recomputed calls from the multiplex PCR reads with MiXCR, one row per CDR3 protein. The sample records about 50,000 distinct CDR3 sequences, less than 65% being singletons. Regarding the study as a whole: Its predictions of ophthalmopathy progression gave the model roughly 71% sensitivity and 72.22% specificity. Classification of ophthalmopathy versus stable hyperthyroidism by a 13-signature model yielded around 90% sensitivity and 70% to 83% specificity. Blood also harbored most expanded thyroid clonotypes above 0.001 frequency.

Specimen: peripheral blood. The genes are TRBV15 and TRBJ2-7, with TRBD2 identical over 7 bases. The receptor comes from an adult woman with Graves' ophthalmopathy. The CDR3 bases are TGTGCCACCAGCAGAGGGGTTTTTGGCGGGAGTAACTCCTACGAGCAGTACTTC. Translated: CATSRGVFGGSNSYEQYF.